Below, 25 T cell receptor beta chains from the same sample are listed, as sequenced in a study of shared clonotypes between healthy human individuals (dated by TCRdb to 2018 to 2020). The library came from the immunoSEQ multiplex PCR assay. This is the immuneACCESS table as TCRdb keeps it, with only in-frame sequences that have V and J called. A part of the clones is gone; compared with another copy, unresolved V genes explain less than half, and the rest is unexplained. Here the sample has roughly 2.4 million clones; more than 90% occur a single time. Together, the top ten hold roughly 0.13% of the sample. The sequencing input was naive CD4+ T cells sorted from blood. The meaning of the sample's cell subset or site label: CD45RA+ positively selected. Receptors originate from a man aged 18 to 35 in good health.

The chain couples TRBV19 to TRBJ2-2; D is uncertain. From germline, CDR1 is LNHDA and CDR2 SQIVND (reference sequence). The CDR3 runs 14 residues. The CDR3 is CASRFVPNTGELFF. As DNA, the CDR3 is TGTGCTTCCAGGTTCGTCCCGAACACCGGGGAGCTGTTTTTT.

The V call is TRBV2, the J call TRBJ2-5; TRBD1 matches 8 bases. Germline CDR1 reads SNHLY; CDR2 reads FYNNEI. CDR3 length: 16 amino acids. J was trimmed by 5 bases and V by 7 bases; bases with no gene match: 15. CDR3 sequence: CASNTGQGPYGETQYF. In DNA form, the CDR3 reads TGTGCCAGCAACACAGGACAGGGTCCCTACGGGGAGACCCAGTACTTC.

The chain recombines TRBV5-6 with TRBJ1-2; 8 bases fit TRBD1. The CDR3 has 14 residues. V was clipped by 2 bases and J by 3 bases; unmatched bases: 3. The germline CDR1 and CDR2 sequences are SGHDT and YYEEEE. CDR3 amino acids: CASSFKDRDYGYTF. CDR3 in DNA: TGTGCCAGCAGCTTTAAGGACAGGGACTATGGCTACACCTTC.

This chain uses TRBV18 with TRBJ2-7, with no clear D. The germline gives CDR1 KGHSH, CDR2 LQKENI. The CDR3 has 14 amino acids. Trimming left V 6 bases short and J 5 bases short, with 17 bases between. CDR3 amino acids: CASSFAQAYHEQYF. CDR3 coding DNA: TGTGCCAGCTCCTTCGCGCAGGCTTACCACGAGCAGTACTTC. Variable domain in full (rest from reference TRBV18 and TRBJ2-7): NAGVMQNPRHLVRRRGQEARLRCSPMKGHSHVYWYRQLPEEGLKFMVYLQKENIIDESGMPKERFSAEFPKEGPSILRIQQVVRGDSAAYFCASSFAQAYHEQYFGPGTRLTVT.

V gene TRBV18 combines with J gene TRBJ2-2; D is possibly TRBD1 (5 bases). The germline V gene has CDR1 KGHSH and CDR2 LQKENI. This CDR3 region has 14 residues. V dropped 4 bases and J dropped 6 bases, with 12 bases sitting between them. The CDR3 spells CASSLDQGPGELFF. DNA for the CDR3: TGTGCCAGCTCACTCGACCAGGGCCCCGGGGAGCTGTTTTTT.

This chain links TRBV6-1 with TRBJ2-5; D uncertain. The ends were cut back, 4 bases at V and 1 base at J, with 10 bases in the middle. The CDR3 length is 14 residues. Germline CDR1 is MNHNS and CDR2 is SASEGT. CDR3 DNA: TGTGCCAGCAGTGTTCCGACGGTCCAAGAGACCCAGTACTTC. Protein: CASSVPTVQETQYF.

The CDR3 nucleotides read TGTGCCAGCAGCTTGTCACTAGCGGAGACCTACGAGCAGTACTTC. Translating gives CASSLSLAETYEQYF. The genes are TRBV5-5 and TRBJ2-7, with 8 bases that match TRBD2. The trim removed 1 base at V and 2 bases at J, leaving 5 bases unmatched. The CDR3 is 15 residues long. CDR1 and CDR2 (germline): SGHKS, YYEKEE (reference sequence).

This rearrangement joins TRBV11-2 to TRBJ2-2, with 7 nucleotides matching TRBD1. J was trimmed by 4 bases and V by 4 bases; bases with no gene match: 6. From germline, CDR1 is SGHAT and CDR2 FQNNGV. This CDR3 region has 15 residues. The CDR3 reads CASSSGTVATGELFF. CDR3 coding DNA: TGTGCCAGCAGCTCGGGGACAGTGGCCACCGGGGAGCTGTTTTTT.

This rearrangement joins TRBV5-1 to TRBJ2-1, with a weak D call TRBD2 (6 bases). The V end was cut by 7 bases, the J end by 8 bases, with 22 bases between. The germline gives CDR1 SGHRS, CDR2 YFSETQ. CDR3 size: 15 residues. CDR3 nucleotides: TGCGCCAGCGGACGAGCGGGTGCGGATTGGGATGAGCAGTTCTTC. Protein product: CASGRAGADWDEQFF.

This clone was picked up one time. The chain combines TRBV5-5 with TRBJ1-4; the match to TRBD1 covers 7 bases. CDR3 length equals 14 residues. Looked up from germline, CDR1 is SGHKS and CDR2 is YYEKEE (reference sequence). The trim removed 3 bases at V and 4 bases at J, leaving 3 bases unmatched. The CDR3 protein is CASSWTGGNEKLFF. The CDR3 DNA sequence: TGTGCCAGCAGCTGGACAGGCGGTAATGAAAAACTGTTTTTT.

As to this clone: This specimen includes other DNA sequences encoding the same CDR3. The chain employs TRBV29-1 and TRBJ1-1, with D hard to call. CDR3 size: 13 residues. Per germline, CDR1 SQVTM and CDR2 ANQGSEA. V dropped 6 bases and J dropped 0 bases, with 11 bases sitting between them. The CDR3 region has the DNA TGCAGCGTAGAGGGTAGGCTGAACACTGAAGCTTTCTTT. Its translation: CSVEGRLNTEAFF.

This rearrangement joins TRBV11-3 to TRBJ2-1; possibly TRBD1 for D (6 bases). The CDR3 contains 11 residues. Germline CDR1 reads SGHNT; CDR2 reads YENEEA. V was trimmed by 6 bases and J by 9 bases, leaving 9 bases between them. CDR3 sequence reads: CASRSRGEQFF. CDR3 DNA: TGTGCCAGCAGGAGCAGGGGTGAGCAGTTCTTC. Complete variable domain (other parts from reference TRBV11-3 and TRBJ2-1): EAGVVQSPRYKIIEKKQPVAFWCNPISGHNTLYWYLQNLGQGPELLIRYENEEAVDDSQLPKDRFSAERLKGVDSTLKIQPAELGDSAVYLCASRSRGEQFFGPGTRLTVL.

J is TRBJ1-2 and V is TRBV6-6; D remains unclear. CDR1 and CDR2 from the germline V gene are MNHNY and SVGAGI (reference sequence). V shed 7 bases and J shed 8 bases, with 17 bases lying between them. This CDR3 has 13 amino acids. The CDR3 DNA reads TGTGCCAGCACCACCGGTCCCGCGGGGGGCTACACCTTC. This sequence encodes CASTTGPAGGYTF.

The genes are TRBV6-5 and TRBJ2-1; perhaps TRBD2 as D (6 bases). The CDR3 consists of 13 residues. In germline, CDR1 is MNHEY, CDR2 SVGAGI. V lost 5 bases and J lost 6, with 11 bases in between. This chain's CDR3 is CASSMLAVNEQFF. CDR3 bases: TGTGCCAGCAGTATGTTAGCGGTCAATGAGCAGTTCTTC.

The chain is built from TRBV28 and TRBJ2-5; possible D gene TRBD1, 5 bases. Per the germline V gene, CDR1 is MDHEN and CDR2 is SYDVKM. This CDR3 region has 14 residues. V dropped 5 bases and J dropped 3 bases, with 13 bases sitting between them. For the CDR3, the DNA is TGTGCCAGCAGTCCCCACCTCAGGGAAGAGACCCAGTACTTC. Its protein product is CASSPHLREETQYF.

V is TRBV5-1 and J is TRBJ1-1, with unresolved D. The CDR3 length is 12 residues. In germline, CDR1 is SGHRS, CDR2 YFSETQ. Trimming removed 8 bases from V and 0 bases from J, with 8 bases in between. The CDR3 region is CASGRLNTEAFF. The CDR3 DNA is TGCGCCAGTGGTAGATTGAACACTGAAGCTTTCTTT.

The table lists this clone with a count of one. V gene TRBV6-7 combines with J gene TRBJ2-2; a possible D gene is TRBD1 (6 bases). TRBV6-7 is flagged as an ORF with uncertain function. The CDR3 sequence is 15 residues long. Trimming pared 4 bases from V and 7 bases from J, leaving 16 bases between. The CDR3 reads CASSSPPVGGGELFF. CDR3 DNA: TGTGCCAGCAGTTCCCCCCCGGTAGGGGGCGGGGAGCTGTTTTTT.

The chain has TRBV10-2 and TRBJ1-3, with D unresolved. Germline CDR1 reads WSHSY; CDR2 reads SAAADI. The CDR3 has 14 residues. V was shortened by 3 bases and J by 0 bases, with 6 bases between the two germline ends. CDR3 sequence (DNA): TGCGCCAGCAGTGATGTGGGCTCTGGAAACACCATATATTTT. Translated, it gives CASSDVGSGNTIYF.

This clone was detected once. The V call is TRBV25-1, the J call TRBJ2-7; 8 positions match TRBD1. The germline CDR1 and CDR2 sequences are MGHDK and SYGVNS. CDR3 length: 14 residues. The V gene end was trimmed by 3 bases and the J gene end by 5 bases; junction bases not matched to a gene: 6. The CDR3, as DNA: TGTGCCAGCAGTGATTTGGGACAGGTAAACGAGCAGTACTTC. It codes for CASSDLGQVNEQYF.

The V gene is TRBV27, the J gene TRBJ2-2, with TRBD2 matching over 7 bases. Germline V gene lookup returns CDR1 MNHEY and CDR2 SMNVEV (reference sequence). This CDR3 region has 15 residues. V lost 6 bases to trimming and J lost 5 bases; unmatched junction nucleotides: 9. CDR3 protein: CASRPQSGGTGELFF. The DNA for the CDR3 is TGTGCCAGCAGGCCCCAGTCCGGGGGGACCGGGGAGCTGTTTTTT.

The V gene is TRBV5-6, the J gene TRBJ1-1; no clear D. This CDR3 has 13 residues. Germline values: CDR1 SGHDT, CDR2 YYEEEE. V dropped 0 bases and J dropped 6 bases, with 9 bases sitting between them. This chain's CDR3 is CASSLASGAEAFF. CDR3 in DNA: TGTGCCAGCAGCTTGGCATCCGGGGCTGAAGCTTTCTTT.

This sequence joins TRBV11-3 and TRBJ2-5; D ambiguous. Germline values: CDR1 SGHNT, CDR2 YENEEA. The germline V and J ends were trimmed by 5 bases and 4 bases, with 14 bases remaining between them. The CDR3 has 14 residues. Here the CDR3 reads CASSHRGLTETQYF. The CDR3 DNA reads TGTGCCAGCAGCCACCGTGGCCTGACAGAGACCCAGTACTTC.

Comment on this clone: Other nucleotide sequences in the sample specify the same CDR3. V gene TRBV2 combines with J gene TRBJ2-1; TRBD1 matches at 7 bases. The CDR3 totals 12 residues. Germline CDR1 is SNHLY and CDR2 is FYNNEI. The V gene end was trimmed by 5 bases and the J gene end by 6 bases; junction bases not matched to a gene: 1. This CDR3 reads CASSSGGNEQFF. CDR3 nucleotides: TGTGCCAGCAGTTCAGGGGGCAATGAGCAGTTCTTC.

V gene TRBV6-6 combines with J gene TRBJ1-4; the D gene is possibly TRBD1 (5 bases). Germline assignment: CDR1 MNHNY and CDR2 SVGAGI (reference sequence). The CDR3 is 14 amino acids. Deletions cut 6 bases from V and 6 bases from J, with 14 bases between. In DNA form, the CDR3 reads TGTGCCAGCAGCCACCGACAGTGGGATGAAAAACTGTTTTTT. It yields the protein CASSHRQWDEKLFF.

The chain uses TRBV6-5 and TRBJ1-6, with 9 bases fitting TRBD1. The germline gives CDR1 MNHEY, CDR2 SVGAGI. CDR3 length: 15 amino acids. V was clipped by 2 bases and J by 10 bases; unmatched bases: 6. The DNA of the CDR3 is TGTGCCAGCAGTTACACGGACAGGGGACCATCACCCCTCCACTTT. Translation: CASSYTDRGPSPLHF.